This TCR beta chain was profiled in a study of blood T cell repertoires in COVID-19. Overall study context: The study drew acute and convalescent COVID-19 samples from the United States, Italy and Spain. PBMCs, B-cell-depleted T cells, or T cells provided the cDNA or gDNA that made up the material.

As processed by the authors: Reference gene primer amplification in the assay estimated nucleated cell counts. Clones were read by immunoSEQ multiplex PCR, and TCRdb kept only the in-frame ones, dropping some. That table gives V, J and clone size, and the DNA gave D and trimming. This table has approximately 100,000 clones, roughly 84% appearing once. Germline V lookup: CDR1 LNHNV, CDR2 YYDKDF (reference sequence). This CDR3 is 15 amino acids long. Germline trimming cut 1 base from V and 3 bases from J; bases unmatched to any gene: 1. This sequence was found in a human donor in a cohort sampled during active COVID-19. The sequencing input was peripheral blood. V is TRBV15 and J is TRBJ1-5; 9 nucleotides align to TRBD1. The CDR3 DNA follows: TGTGCCACCAGCAGAGGGGACAGGGACAATCAGCCCCAGCATTTT. Translating it yields CATSRGDRDNQPQHF.